Detailed here is one T cell receptor (beta chain). The CDR3 covers 14 residues. The germline gives CDR1 SGDLS, CDR2 YYNGEE. V lost 2 bases to trimming and J lost 6 bases, with 11 bases between them. Clones were sequenced by immunoSEQ multiplex PCR, and TCRdb holds only the in-frame ones, with some missing. The table shows roughly 140,000 clones, with 84% occurring only once. These data belong to a study of blood T cell repertoires in COVID-19. In the study overall: T cells, B-cell-depleted T cells, or PBMCs supplied cDNA or gDNA.

This chain joins TRBV9 and TRBJ2-2; D is possibly TRBD2 (6 bases). Sequencing was done on a sample of PBMCs or T cells enriched from blood (not recorded which). The TCR comes from a woman between 18 and 30 years old who had been exposed to COVID-19. This chain's CDR3 is CASSVLGGPGELFF. The CDR3 nucleotides are TGTGCCAGCAGCGTTTTGGGGGGTCCCGGGGAGCTGTTTTTT.